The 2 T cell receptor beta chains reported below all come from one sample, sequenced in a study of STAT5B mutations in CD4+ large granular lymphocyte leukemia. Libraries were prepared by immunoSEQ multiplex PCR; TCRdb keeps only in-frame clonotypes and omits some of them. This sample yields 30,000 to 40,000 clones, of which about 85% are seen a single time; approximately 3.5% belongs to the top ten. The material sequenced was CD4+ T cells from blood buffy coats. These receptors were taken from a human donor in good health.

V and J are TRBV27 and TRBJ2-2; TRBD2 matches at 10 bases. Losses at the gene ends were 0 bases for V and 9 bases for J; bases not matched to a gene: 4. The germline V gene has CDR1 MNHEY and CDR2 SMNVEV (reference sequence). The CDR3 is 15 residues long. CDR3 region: CASSLSPSGRRELFF. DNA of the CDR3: TGTGCCAGCAGTTTATCTCCTAGCGGGAGACGGGAGCTGTTTTTT.

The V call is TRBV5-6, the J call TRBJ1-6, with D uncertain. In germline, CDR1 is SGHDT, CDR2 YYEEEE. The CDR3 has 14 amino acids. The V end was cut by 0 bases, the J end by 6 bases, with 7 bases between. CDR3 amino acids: CASSLGTGNSPLHF. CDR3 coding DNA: TGTGCCAGCAGCTTGGGGACGGGTAATTCACCCCTCCACTTT.